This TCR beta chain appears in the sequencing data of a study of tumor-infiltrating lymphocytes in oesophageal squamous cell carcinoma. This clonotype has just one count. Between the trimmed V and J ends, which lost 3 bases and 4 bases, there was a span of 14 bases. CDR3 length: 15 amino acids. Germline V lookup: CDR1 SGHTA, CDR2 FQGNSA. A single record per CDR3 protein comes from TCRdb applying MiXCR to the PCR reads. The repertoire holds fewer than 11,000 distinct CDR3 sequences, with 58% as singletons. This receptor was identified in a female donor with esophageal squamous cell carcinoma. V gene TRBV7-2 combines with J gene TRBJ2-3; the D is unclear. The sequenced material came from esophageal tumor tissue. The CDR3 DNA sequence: TGTGCCAGCAGCTTTAGTGCTAGTCTCCCAGATACGCAGTATTTT. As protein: CASSFSASLPDTQYF.